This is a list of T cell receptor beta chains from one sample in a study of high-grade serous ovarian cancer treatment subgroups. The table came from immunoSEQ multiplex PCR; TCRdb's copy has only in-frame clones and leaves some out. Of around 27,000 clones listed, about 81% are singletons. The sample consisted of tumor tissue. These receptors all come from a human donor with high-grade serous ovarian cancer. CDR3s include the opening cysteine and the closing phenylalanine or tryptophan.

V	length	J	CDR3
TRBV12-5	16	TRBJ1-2	CASGLVQTGGLYGYTF
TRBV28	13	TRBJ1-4	CASSYRGREKLFF
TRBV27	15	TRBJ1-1	CASSLRAGGHTEAFF
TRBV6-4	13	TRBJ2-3	CASSSQATDTQYF
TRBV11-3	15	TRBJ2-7	CASSLGPAGTYEQYF
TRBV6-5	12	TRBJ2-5	CASSSSLSTQYF
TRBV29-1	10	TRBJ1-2	CSAVRVGYTF
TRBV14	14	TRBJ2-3	CASSPTGPLNTQYF
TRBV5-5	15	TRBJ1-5	CASSFLGESNQPQHF
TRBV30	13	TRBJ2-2	CAWDRGGTGELFF
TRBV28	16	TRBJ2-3	CASSAYRTGGIDTQYF
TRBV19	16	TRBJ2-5	CASSIGGTGVMETQYF
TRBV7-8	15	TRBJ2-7	CASSPRGQAGNEQYF
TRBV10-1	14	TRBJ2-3	CASSLDLNMNTQYF
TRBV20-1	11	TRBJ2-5	CSALTRETQYF
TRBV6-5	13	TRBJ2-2	CASSGRASGELFF
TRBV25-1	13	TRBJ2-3	CASSDRVVNTQYF
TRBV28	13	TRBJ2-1	CASSFAQDNEQFF
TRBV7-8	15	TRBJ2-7	CASSLAAGLDYEQYF
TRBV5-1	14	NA	CASSLDGTVYEQYF
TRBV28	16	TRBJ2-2	CASKKPTAANTGELFF
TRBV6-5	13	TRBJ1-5	CASIRQGGQPQHF
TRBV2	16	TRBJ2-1	CASSLSAGGYYNEQFF
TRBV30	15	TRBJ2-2	CAWSVWDPRTGELFF
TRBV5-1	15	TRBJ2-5	CASSLGGSLQETQYF
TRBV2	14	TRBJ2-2	CASREKPGVGELFF
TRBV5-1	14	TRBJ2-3	CASSPGDSTDTQYF
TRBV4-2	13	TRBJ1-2	CASSPPQDYGYTF
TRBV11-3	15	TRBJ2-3	CASRAGGSPSDTQYF
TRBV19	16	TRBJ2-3	CASSNRHAGGPDTQYF
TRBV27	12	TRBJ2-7	CASTLTEYEQYF
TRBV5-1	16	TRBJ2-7	CASSLAASGRAYEQYF
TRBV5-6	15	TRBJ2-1	CASGGGIPSYNEQFF
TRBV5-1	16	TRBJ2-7	CASSLGLSRGRYEQYF
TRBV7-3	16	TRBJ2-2	CASSLGTNRNTGELFF
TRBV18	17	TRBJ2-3	CASSPPGLILTSDTQYF
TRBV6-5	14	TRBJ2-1	CATTTSGSYNEQFF
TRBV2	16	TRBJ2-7	CASSEAGQGDSYEQYF
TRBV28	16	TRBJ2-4	CASSSWDGGAKNIQYF
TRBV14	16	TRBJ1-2	CASSQEARGRGYGYTF
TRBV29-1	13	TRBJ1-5	CSVEAGGNQPQHF
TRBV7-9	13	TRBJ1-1	CASKAGGETEAFF
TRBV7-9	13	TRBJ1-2	CASSLDSFYGYTF